The rows below give T cell receptor beta chains drawn from one sample of a study of cytomegalovirus exposure and HLA in healthy donors. Profiled with immunoSEQ multiplex PCR; TCRdb holds only in-frame clones, not every one. This table holds 150,000 to 200,000 clones, 70% to 80% found once. The sample taken for sequencing was PBMCs. Receptors were obtained from a woman in her thirties in good health and CMV-seropositive. Each CDR3 is given with its conserved first and last residue. D genes are given only for firm matches. The size of a clone is reported for some rows only, either as once, few or many, or as a class for expanded clones.

. | TRBJ2-1 | . | TRBV7-2 | CASSSTRTAYNEQFF | TGTGCCAGCAGCTCGACTCGGACAGCCTACAATGAGCAGTTCTTC
. | TRBJ2-5 | TRBD2 | TRBV25-1 | CASSASGKGGQYF | TGTGCCAGCAGCGCCAGCGGGAAGGGCGGCCAGTACTTC
. | TRBJ1-5 | TRBD1 | TRBV28 | CASSLGTGGGQPQHF | TGTGCCAGCAGTTTAGGTACAGGGGGCGGCCAGCCCCAGCATTTT
once | TRBJ2-6 | TRBD1 | TRBV19 | CASSMTGGGSGANVLTF | TGTGCCAGTAGTATGACAGGGGGGGGTTCTGGGGCCAACGTCCTGACTTTC
. | TRBJ2-2 | . | TRBV2 | CASSASLGTGELFF | TGTGCCAGCAGTGCAAGTCTAGGCACCGGGGAGCTGTTTTTT
. | TRBJ1-5 | TRBD1 | TRBV28 | CASLRQGVSQPQHF | TGTGCCAGCCTCAGACAGGGGGTAAGTCAGCCCCAGCATTTT
. | TRBJ1-1 | . | TRBV19 | CASMVGHLNVGGTEAFF | TGTGCCAGTATGGTAGGCCATCTTAATGTGGGAGGCACTGAAGCTTTCTTT
. | TRBJ1-4 | . | TRBV19 | CATLGEKLFF | TGTGCCACCCTAGGAGAAAAACTGTTTTTT
. | TRBJ2-3 | TRBD2 | TRBV5-1 | CASSPAPTSGGTLEVGTQYF | TGCGCCAGCAGCCCCGCGCCTACTAGCGGGGGTACCCTCGAGGTTGGTACGCAGTATTTT
. | TRBJ1-1 | TRBD1 | TRBV6-6 | CASSLTGGWGTEAFF | TGTGCCAGCAGTTTAACAGGGGGCTGGGGAACTGAAGCTTTCTTT
. | TRBJ2-5 | . | TRBV7-6 | CASSLPGGQETQYF | TGTGCCAGCAGCTTACCAGGAGGGCAAGAGACCCAGTACTTC
. | TRBJ1-3 | . | TRBV5-6 | CASSHTGISGNTIYF | TGTGCCAGCAGCCATACAGGGATCTCTGGAAACACCATATATTTT
. | TRBJ2-5 | TRBD2 | TRBV5-1 | CASRLGTSGGSQETQYF | TGCGCCAGCCGCCTTGGGACTAGCGGGGGGAGTCAAGAGACCCAGTACTTC
. | TRBJ2-7 | . | TRBV10-3 | CAINSGSSYEQYF | TGTGCCATCAATTCCGGGAGCTCCTACGAGCAGTACTTC
. | TRBJ1-4 | TRBD1 | TRBV7-2 | CASSLDRGREKLFF | TGTGCCAGCAGCTTGGACAGGGGGCGTGAAAAACTGTTTTTT
. | TRBJ2-4 | TRBD2 | TRBV27 | CASSFFRGVGKNIQYF | TGTGCCAGCAGTTTTTTTCGGGGGGTGGGCAAAAACATTCAGTACTTC
. | TRBJ2-2 | TRBD1 | TRBV5-6 | CASSFRSLDRVGGELFF | TGTGCCAGCAGCTTTCGTAGTCTGGACAGGGTCGGCGGGGAGCTGTTTTTT
. | TRBJ2-2 | TRBD2 | TRBV5-5 | CASSRLAGNTGELFF | TGTGCCAGCAGCCGACTAGCGGGAAACACCGGGGAGCTGTTTTTT